This T cell receptor beta chain was sequenced in a study of shared clonotypes between healthy human individuals (TCRdb year 2020). Regarding the study in general: A couple of women and a few men aged 18 to 49 years were included in the cohort. Different laboratories and diverse techniques were used to prepare libraries and sequence TCR repertoires, to increase sequencing depth and limit assay-specific biases. For each donor, CD4 naive and CD4 memory were each run on three plates, CD8 naive on two plates, and CD8 memory on one plate. Per donor, leukapheresis produced somewhere between about 0.94 and 10 billion PBMCs. Blood TCR repertoires of four to six healthy adults were deeply sequenced to estimate repertoire size and the extent of clonotype sharing between individuals.

Taken from cysteine to phenylalanine, the CDR3 has 12 residues. Only the CDR3 DNA stays, 36 bases, in frame from base 1. CDR1 and CDR2, per the germline V gene, are SNHLY and FYNNEI. The V end loses 7 bases and the J end loses 4 bases, and a stretch of 11 bases separates them. CD8 naive samples were obtained by positive selection for CCR7 among CD45RO-negative cells, yielding a CD45RA+CCR7+ population from which TemRA cells were excluded. The donors were healthy, HIV-negative adults with no recently reported acute infections or vaccinations. All donors were Caucasian adults living in Nashville, Tennessee, USA. After blood collection by leukapheresis, PBMCs were isolated using Ficoll-Histopaque density gradient centrifugation and then cryopreserved in the vapor phase of liquid nitrogen. Purity and quantity of every magnetically sorted T cell population were checked by analytical flow cytometry. From each sorted fraction, genomic DNA was isolated and quantified by UV absorbance on a Nanodrop 2000c.

In regard to this clone: It has no known antigen specificity. Per-base qualities were not stored, and no clone one base away is much larger.

TCR CDR3 regions were amplified from genomic DNA by multiplex PCR using the deep immunoSEQ assay. Extracted genomic DNA from each cell subset was spread evenly across all wells of several immunoSEQ 96-well plates, with each plate serving as a replicate. For sorted subsets, approximately 0.2 ug of genomic DNA, equivalent to roughly 30,000 T cell genomes, went into each replicate PCR. Purified libraries were measured with a Qubit 3.0 fluorometer, size-checked on a Bioanalyzer 2100, and measured again with the KAPA Library Quantification kit. A separate single-read 150-cycle Illumina NextSeq 550 flow cell was used to sequence each immunoSEQ 96-well plate. On the authors' methods: The immunoSEQ output contained only junctional sequences without quality scores, so filtering could not match that applied to full-length reads. To assign V/J genes and CDR3, sequences were annotated against IMGT germline references using PyIR, a Python wrapper for IgBLAST v1.9. Any read was removed if the V/J assignment was weak (E-value above 1e-6), the CDR3 was missing, or the read contained stop codons, out-of-frame junctions, or ambiguous translated residues. V3J clonotypes were defined as sequences sharing the same inferred V gene, J gene, and CDR3 amino acid sequence. The percentage overlap between two repertoires was calculated by dividing the number of shared unique clonotypes by the size of the smaller repertoire. Repertoire richness was assessed with RTK rarefaction, the Chao1 estimator, and Recon v2.1 estimates of unobserved clonotypes. Generation probabilities for all TCRbeta clonotypes obtained by the gDNA method from a handful of donors were computed using OLGA. TCRdb mirrors the immuneACCESS table, restricted to in-frame sequences. Some clones are absent from its copies; in checked studies, under half trace to an unresolved V gene, and the reason for the others is unknown. V, J and clone size reflect that table, while D and trimming were determined from the DNA. The sample data list about 2 million clones, and around 96% of these were observed just once. The top ten clonotypes cover roughly 1% of the sample.

General conclusions and limits of the study: Sharing across a few donors was observed for about 5% of naive CD4, less than 4% of naive CD8, roughly 2.4% of memory CD4, and roughly 0.43% of memory CD8 clonotypes. Larger estimated clonotype richness was generally found for naive subsets than for memory subsets. Based on pairwise subsampling, the degree of clonotype sharing among donors was expected to be affected by sequencing depth. Higher generation probabilities were observed for clonotypes shared by all four sorted-subset donors than for non-shared clonotypes. Incomplete sequencing was indicated by rarefaction of sorted-subset datasets, despite the large sequencing depth. Sampling was limited to blood, and TCR repertoires in tissue likely differ from TCR repertoires in blood. Because the study included only a small number of donors, the genetic and exposure-history diversity represented was limited.

Input material: naive CD8+ T cells sorted from blood. Read against the paper, the sample's cell subset or site label means: CD45RA+CCR7+. The rearrangement joined TRBV2 to TRBJ2-7; a weak D assignment points to TRBD1 (5 bases agree). This clonotype was sampled from a man between 18 and 35 years old in good health. The CDR3 protein is CASTIRDYEQYF. The sequenced DNA: TGTGCCAGCACTATCAGGGATTACGAGCAGTACTTC. Full variable domain (CDR3 extended with the reference TRBV2 and TRBJ2-7 proteins): EPEVTQTPSHQVTQMGQEVILRCVPISNHLYFYWYRQILGQKVEFLVSFYNNEISEKSEIFDDQFSVERPDGSNFTLKIRSTKLEDSAMYFCASTIRDYEQYFGPGTRLTVT.